The rows below give T cell receptor beta chains drawn from one sample of a study of cytomegalovirus exposure and HLA in healthy donors. Libraries were prepared by immunoSEQ multiplex PCR; TCRdb keeps only in-frame clonotypes and omits some of them. The sample shows fewer than 150,000 clones, 70% to 85% of them seen only once. The specimen was PBMCs. The receptors stem from a woman younger than 30 in good health and CMV-seronegative. Each CDR3 is given with its conserved first and last residue. The D gene is left open where the match is weak. A clone size is listed for some rows: how often the clone was seen (once, few, many), or a class if it is expanded.

j_call v_call d_call clone_size cdr3_aa cdr3_nt
TRBJ1-2 TRBV4-3 . once CASSQVGRGNYGYTF TGCGCCAGCAGCCAAGTGGGGAGGGGGAACTATGGCTACACCTTC
TRBJ1-5 TRBV7-8 . . CASSLDRTISNQPQHF TGTGCCAGCAGCTTAGACAGGACAATCAGCAATCAGCCCCAGCATTTT
TRBJ1-2 TRBV6-5 . . CASSYSGVDYGYTF TGTGCCAGCAGTTACTCAGGGGTCGACTATGGCTACACCTTC
TRBJ1-2 TRBV19 . . CASRRNPVSVPYGYTF TGTGCCAGTAGGAGGAACCCAGTCTCAGTCCCGTATGGCTACACCTTC
TRBJ2-5 TRBV5-4 TRBD2 . CASSFTSAGEAQYF TGTGCCAGCAGCTTCACTAGCGCGGGAGAGGCCCAGTACTTC
TRBJ2-1 TRBV4-3 . . CASSQDSNNEQFF TGCGCCAGCAGCCAAGATTCAAACAATGAGCAGTTCTTC
TRBJ2-2 TRBV5-5 . . CASSSTGSVTGELFF TGTGCCAGCAGCTCGACCGGGTCGGTCACCGGGGAGCTGTTTTTT
TRBJ1-5 TRBV27 . . CASSLSGRVPYQPQHF TGTGCCAGCAGTTTATCAGGCAGGGTCCCTTATCAGCCCCAGCATTTT
TRBJ1-1 TRBV12-5 . . CASGLVLRQLRTEAFF TGTGCTAGTGGTTTGGTACTGAGGCAGTTAAGGACTGAAGCTTTCTTT
TRBJ1-5 TRBV7-2 . once CASTPDRRGQPQHF TGTGCCAGCACCCCAGACCGCCGGGGGCAGCCCCAGCATTTT
TRBJ1-2 TRBV5-5 . . CASSLEGGVFYGYTF TGTGCCAGCAGCTTGGAAGGGGGGGTCTTCTATGGCTACACCTTC
TRBJ1-2 TRBV27 TRBD1 . CASSLSSRTGWAVSGYTF TGTGCCAGCAGTTTAAGTTCCCGGACAGGGTGGGCCGTGAGTGGCTACACCTTC
TRBJ1-1 TRBV7-2 . once CASSRRGVNMNTEAFF TGTGCCAGCAGCCGCAGGGGAGTCAACATGAACACTGAAGCTTTCTTT
TRBJ2-1 TRBV11-2 TRBD1 . CASSQDRVHEQFF TGTGCCAGCAGCCAGGACAGGGTCCATGAGCAGTTCTTC
TRBJ1-4 TRBV4-1 . . CASSHLGLNNEKLFF TGCGCCAGCAGCCACCTGGGACTCAATAATGAAAAACTGTTTTTT
TRBJ1-4 TRBV6-6 TRBD1 . CASSLRDSFEKLFF TGTGCCAGCAGTCTCCGGGACAGCTTCGAAAAACTGTTTTTT
TRBJ1-1 TRBV4-2 . few CASSRDRGTDTEAFF TGTGCCAGCAGCCGGGATAGGGGTACGGACACTGAAGCTTTCTTT
TRBJ2-3 TRBV5-1 . . CASSLRGGTDTQYF TGCGCCAGCAGCTTGCGGGGAGGCACAGATACGCAGTATTTT
TRBJ2-7 TRBV7-8 TRBD2 once CASSFGTTYEQYF TGTGCCAGCAGCTTCGGGACTACCTACGAGCAGTACTTC
TRBJ1-1 TRBV6-6 . few CASRPSQGGGTEAFF TGTGCCAGCAGACCCTCCCAGGGAGGGGGCACTGAAGCTTTCTTT
TRBJ2-3 TRBV6-4 . . CASSGGGTSTDTQYF TGTGCCAGCAGTGGTGGAGGGACTAGCACAGATACGCAGTATTTT
TRBJ2-5 TRBV6-1 TRBD2 . CASSGLAGGPETQYF TGTGCCAGCAGTGGACTAGCGGGGGGGCCAGAGACCCAGTACTTC
TRBJ1-1 TRBV10-3 . few CAISGAGNTEAFF TGTGCCATCAGTGGTGCGGGGAACACTGAAGCTTTCTTT
TRBJ2-1 TRBV7-2 TRBD2 . CASSLLAGYYNEQFF TGTGCCAGCAGCTTACTAGCGGGGTACTACAATGAGCAGTTCTTC
TRBJ2-5 TRBV18 . . CASSPLGVREETQYF TGTGCCAGCTCACCACTAGGCGTGAGGGAAGAGACCCAGTACTTC
TRBJ1-5 TRBV7-2 . once CASSLGRKNNQPQHF TGTGCCAGCAGCTTAGGCAGGAAGAACAATCAGCCCCAGCATTTT
TRBJ2-3 TRBV7-2 . . CASSLAGGTSTDTQYF TGTGCCAGCAGCTTAGCGGGAGGAACTAGCACAGATACGCAGTATTTT
TRBJ1-5 TRBV10-2 . . CASSVGRGEQPQHF TGCGCCAGCAGTGTCGGAAGGGGTGAACAGCCCCAGCATTTT
TRBJ1-1 TRBV5-1 TRBD1 . CASSQQGAYGNTEAFF TGCGCCAGCAGCCAACAGGGGGCCTACGGGAACACTGAAGCTTTCTTT
TRBJ1-2 TRBV6-5 . . CATRQGSNYGYTF TGTGCCACCCGGCAGGGATCTAACTATGGCTACACCTTC
TRBJ2-7 TRBV5-1 . once CASSWGLSYEQYF TGCGCCAGCAGCTGGGGACTCTCCTACGAGCAGTACTTC
TRBJ2-7 TRBV4-1 TRBD2 few CASSQDGGSGIAYEQYF TGCGCCAGCAGCCAAGATGGAGGGAGCGGGATCGCCTACGAGCAGTACTTC
TRBJ1-1 TRBV18 TRBD1 . CASSGDRGGTEAFF TGTGCCAGCTCCGGGGACAGGGGTGGCACTGAAGCTTTCTTT
TRBJ1-1 TRBV11-3 . few CASSGQTHKAFF TGTGCCAGCAGCGGACAGACCCATAAAGCTTTCTTT
TRBJ1-5 TRBV10-3 . . CAISGDWGQPQHF TGTGCCATCAGCGGGGACTGGGGGCAGCCCCAGCATTTT
TRBJ1-1 TRBV10-1 . . CASRVTANTEAFF TGCGCCAGCAGGGTGACAGCGAACACTGAAGCTTTCTTT